Listed below are T cell receptor beta chains from one sample, sequenced in a study of blood T cell repertoires in COVID-19. Measured with immunoSEQ multiplex PCR; TCRdb has only the in-frame clones, and not every one. The table has some 220,000 clones, roughly 91% seen once. Sequenced sample: peripheral blood. All receptors come from a man aged 25 to 40 with COVID-19, enrolled during active disease. CDR3s include the opening cysteine and the closing phenylalanine or tryptophan. D genes are given only for firm matches. Some rows have no size entry. The others give once, few or many, or a class for an expanded clone.

DNA	CDR3	D	size	V	J
TGTGCCAGTAGTATGGAAGCAGGGGGAACCGGGGAGCTGTTTTTT	CASSMEAGGTGELFF	TRBD1	.	TRBV19	TRBJ2-2
TGTGCCAGCAGCCCCGGACTAGCCGGCCACGAGCAGTACTTC	CASSPGLAGHEQYF	TRBD2	.	TRBV3-1/TRBV3-2	TRBJ2-7
TGTGCCAGCTCACCCGATTGGGGGGGCGTACTCCACTTT	CASSPDWGGVLHF	.	.	TRBV18	TRBJ1-6
TGTGCCAGCAGTGAAGGACGACAGCCGGATCAGCCCCAGCATTTT	CASSEGRQPDQPQHF	.	.	TRBV6-1	TRBJ1-5
TGTGCCAGCAGCCCTGGGTTGCATGGAGGGTACAATGAGCAGTTCTTC	CASSPGLHGGYNEQFF	.	.	TRBV6-2/TRBV6-3	TRBJ2-1
TGTGCCAGCAGTGAAAGTAAACAGGTGGCGAGCGAGCAGTACTTC	CASSESKQVASEQYF	.	.	TRBV6-1	TRBJ2-7
TGTGCCAGTAGAAGCGGGACGGGACTGAACACGCCCCAGCATTTT	CASRSGTGLNTPQHF	.	once	TRBV27	TRBJ1-5
TGTGCCAGCAGCCAAGATTCACCGCGAAGTTCACCCCTCCACTTT	CASSQDSPRSSPLHF	.	few	TRBV3-1/TRBV3-2	TRBJ1-6
TGCGCCAGCAGCTTGGGACAGGATGAGTCCGAGCAGTACTTC	CASSLGQDESEQYF	.	.	TRBV5-1	TRBJ2-7
TGTGCCTGGAGTGTACGCGGACTCCTCCGCAGCACAGATACGCAGTATTTT	CAWSVRGLLRSTDTQYF	.	.	TRBV30	TRBJ2-3
TGCACCAGCAGCCAAGATTCCGGATTTGAAGGCGGGGATGAGCAGTTCTTC	CTSSQDSGFEGGDEQFF	.	.	TRBV1	TRBJ2-1
TGTGCCAGCAGCTTAGAGGCGGGACACACCGGGGAGCTGTTTTTT	CASSLEAGHTGELFF	.	few	TRBV7-6	TRBJ2-2
TGTGCCAGCAGCCAAAGGGACACCGGTCAGCCCCAGCATTTT	CASSQRDTGQPQHF	.	.	TRBV3-1/TRBV3-2	TRBJ1-5
TGTGCCAGCTCCAGCGGGGGCAGCACAGATACGCAGTATTTT	CASSSGGSTDTQYF	TRBD2	.	TRBV9	TRBJ2-3
TGTGCCAGCAGTAGAGGGGGCACTGAAGCTTTCTTT	CASSRGGTEAFF	.	.	TRBV12-3/TRBV12-4	TRBJ1-1
TGTGCCTGGAGGGGTGGCGGAAACACTGAAGCTTTCTTT	CAWRGGGNTEAFF	.	.	TRBV30	TRBJ1-1
TGCGCCAGCAGCTCGGGGACAGGGGGACTCCGTGAGCAGTTCTTC	CASSSGTGGLREQFF	TRBD1	.	TRBV5-1	TRBJ2-1
TGTGCCAGCAGCTTAGAAGGGGGCAGGGGGTTTAGTCAGCCCCAGCATTTT	CASSLEGGRGFSQPQHF	TRBD1	once	TRBV7-6	TRBJ1-5
TGTGCCTGGAGTGGGGGGCGAGGAGAGACCCAGTACTTC	CAWSGGRGETQYF	.	.	TRBV30	TRBJ2-5
TGTGCCAGCACTGCTAGCGGGGGGTTCACAGATACGCAGTATTTT	CASTASGGFTDTQYF	TRBD2	.	TRBV2	TRBJ2-3
TGTGCCACCAGCAGAGATGGCGGGGGCCAAGAGACCCAGTACTTC	CATSRDGGGQETQYF	TRBD2	.	TRBV15	TRBJ2-5
TGTGCCAGCAGCCTTAGCACAGATACGCAGTATTTT	CASSLSTDTQYF	.	.	TRBV12-3/TRBV12-4	TRBJ2-3
TGTGCCAGCAGCTTTTCAGGGGCTAACAATCAGCCCCAGCATTTT	CASSFSGANNQPQHF	.	.	TRBV7-9	TRBJ1-5
TGTGCCAGCAGTTTTGGAGGGACTGAAGCTTTCTTT	CASSFGGTEAFF	.	.	TRBV12-3/TRBV12-4	TRBJ1-1
TGTGCCAGCAGCTGGGGACAGGGGGTTTACGAGCAGTACTTC	CASSWGQGVYEQYF	TRBD1	.	TRBV11-2	TRBJ2-7
TGTGCCAGCAGCCCCCGGGGGGGGCCGGGCAATCAGCCCCAGCATTTT	CASSPRGGPGNQPQHF	.	.	TRBV6-2/TRBV6-3	TRBJ1-5
TGTGCCAGCAGTTCGGACTATAGCACAGATACGCAGTATTTT	CASSSDYSTDTQYF	.	.	TRBV27	TRBJ2-3
TGTGCCAGCAGCTTTACAGGGAAGGACACTGAAGCTTTCTTT	CASSFTGKDTEAFF	.	.	TRBV11-2	TRBJ1-1
TGCGCCAGCAGCTTGGAAATCACAGGGGGCGCGGGCTATGGCTACACCTTC	CASSLEITGGAGYGYTF	TRBD1	once	TRBV5-1	TRBJ1-2
TGTGCCAGCAGTTATCAGTACACCGGGGAGCTGTTTTTT	CASSYQYTGELFF	.	.	TRBV27	TRBJ2-2
TGTGCCAGCAGTGAACTACCGAACACCGGGGAGCTGTTTTTT	CASSELPNTGELFF	.	.	TRBV2	TRBJ2-2
TGTGCCAGCACCTATCAGGCGACAGAGAACACTGAAGCTTTCTTT	CASTYQATENTEAFF	.	.	TRBV6-5	TRBJ1-1
TGTGCCAGCAGTGAATATGTGCAGGGGGCATACGCTGAAGCTTTCTTT	CASSEYVQGAYAEAFF	TRBD1	.	TRBV25-1	TRBJ1-1
TGTGCCAGCACTCCGGGACAGAGTTTTAACTATGGCTACACCTTC	CASTPGQSFNYGYTF	TRBD1	once	TRBV7-2	TRBJ1-2
TGCGCCAGCAGCTTGGGACTAGCGGGGGCAGATACGCAGTATTTT	CASSLGLAGADTQYF	TRBD2	.	TRBV5-1	TRBJ2-3
TGTGCCAGCAGCGGGGGGGCCTTAGAGACCCAGTACTTC	CASSGGALETQYF	.	.	TRBV3-1/TRBV3-2	TRBJ2-5
TGTGCCAGCAGCCAAGCTCACGAGCAGTACTTC	CASSQAHEQYF	.	few	TRBV3-1/TRBV3-2	TRBJ2-7
TGTGCCAGCAGTTTTTCGGGGGGCTATGGCTACACCTTC	CASSFSGGYGYTF	.	.	TRBV27	TRBJ1-2
TGTGCCAGCAGCTTGGGGGCGGGGGTAACCTACGAGCAGTACTTC	CASSLGAGVTYEQYF	TRBD2	.	TRBV5-5	TRBJ2-7
TGTGCCACCAGTGATGAGACATATCCTCCTCAGCCCCAGCATTTT	CATSDETYPPQPQHF	.	.	TRBV24-1	TRBJ1-5